These 9 T cell receptor beta chains were sequenced from one sample in a study of CD8+ T cells in alopecia areata. Once RNA had been extracted, it was reverse transcribed into cDNA to act as the sequencing template. Profiling relied on immunoSEQ multiplex PCR, and the TCRdb table lists in-frame clones only, not all of them. The data show approximately 160,000 clones, around 60% seen once. Treatment denoted: oral pan-JAK inhibitor, 5-10 mg twice daily. The specimen was CD4+ T cells sorted from blood, collected at week 24, from a patient treated with tofacitinib. The receptors derive from a human donor with alopecia areata.

This chain joins TRBV30 and TRBJ1-2, with D hard to call. This CDR3 comprises 13 residues. V lost 3 bases to trimming and J lost 6 bases, with 14 bases between them. The germline CDR1 and CDR2 sequences are GTSNPN and SVGIG (reference sequence). CDR3 in amino acids: CAWRSGLGNGYTF. The CDR3 coding sequence is TGTGCCTGGAGGTCCGGACTCGGGAATGGCTACACCTTC.

The V gene is TRBV14, the J gene TRBJ2-1; D uncertain. In germline, CDR1 is SGHDN, CDR2 FVKESK. The CDR3 runs 12 residues. V was pared by 4 bases and J by 7 bases, with 8 bases between. The CDR3 DNA is TGTGCCAGCAGCCCAATAACTAATGAGCAGTTCTTC. Translation: CASSPITNEQFF.

This clone was picked up a small number of times. This chain joins TRBV4-1 and TRBJ2-7; weak D call: TRBD1 (5 bases). This CDR3 region has 14 residues. V lost 6 bases and J 0 bases, leaving 12 bases between the germline ends. Germline values: CDR1 MGHRA, CDR2 YSYEKL. The CDR3 sequence: CASSQPGHSYEQYF. CDR3 bases: TGCGCCAGCAGTCAACCTGGACACTCCTACGAGCAGTACTTC.

About this clone: One end of the junction is discordant with germline, which a read error may explain. The genes are TRBV5-1 and TRBJ2-3; D remains unclear. The CDR3 runs 14 residues. CDR1 and CDR2 (germline): SGHRS, YFSETQ. In DNA form, the CDR3 reads TGCGCCAGCAGCTTGGGGGGTCGGTCAGGACGGCCCACCTTT. It codes for CASSLGGRSGRPTF.

The count of this clone is one. The chain couples TRBV9 to TRBJ2-3, with TRBD2 matching over 14 bases. This CDR3 region has 15 residues. Germline V gene lookup returns CDR1 SGDLS and CDR2 YYNGEE. V lost 0 bases, J lost 11 bases, and 5 bases stayed unmatched. The CDR3: CASSVAGLAGGMQYF. The CDR3 DNA follows: TGTGCCAGCAGCGTAGCTGGACTAGCGGGGGGTATGCAGTATTTT.

CDR3 nucleotides: TGTGCCTGGAGCGAGGCTAGCGGCTACAATGAGCAGTTCTTC. Amino acid sequence: CAWSEASGYNEQFF. The chain links TRBV30 to TRBJ2-1, with TRBD2 matching 7 bases. After removal of 3 bases from V and 3 bases from J, the junction contained 5 bases not matched to a gene. Germline lookup yields CDR1 GTSNPN and CDR2 SVGIG (reference sequence). The length of the CDR3 is 14 residues.

This clone was seen only a few times. The rearrangement joins TRBV4-1 to TRBJ1-2; D is possibly TRBD1 (6 bases). CDR1 and CDR2 (germline): MGHRA, YSYEKL. The CDR3 runs to 13 residues. The germline V and J ends were trimmed by 3 bases and 6 bases, with 11 bases remaining between them. The CDR3 sequence: CASSHRQDDGYTF. The CDR3 region has the DNA TGCGCCAGCAGCCACCGACAGGACGATGGCTACACCTTC.

The sample holds one count of this clone. The rearrangement links TRBV30 to TRBJ1-2; D not certain. V lost 0 bases, J lost 8 bases, and 22 bases lay in between. CDR1 GTSNPN and CDR2 SVGIG come from the germline V gene (reference sequence). CDR3 length: 16 residues. CDR3 loop: CAWSVFGEGAAGGYTF. The CDR3 DNA reads as TGTGCCTGGAGTGTATTTGGGGAGGGCGCGGCAGGCGGCTACACCTTC.

A few counts support this clone. The rearrangement links TRBV2 to TRBJ1-6, with a tentative D call TRBD1 (5 bases). Germline lookup yields CDR1 SNHLY and CDR2 FYNNEI. V lost 7 bases and J lost 12, with 16 bases in between. The CDR3 extends over 13 amino acids. In nucleotides, the CDR3 is TGTGCCAGCATCCCGGGGCCCGATTTACCCCTCCACTTT. It is translated as CASIPGPDLPLHF.